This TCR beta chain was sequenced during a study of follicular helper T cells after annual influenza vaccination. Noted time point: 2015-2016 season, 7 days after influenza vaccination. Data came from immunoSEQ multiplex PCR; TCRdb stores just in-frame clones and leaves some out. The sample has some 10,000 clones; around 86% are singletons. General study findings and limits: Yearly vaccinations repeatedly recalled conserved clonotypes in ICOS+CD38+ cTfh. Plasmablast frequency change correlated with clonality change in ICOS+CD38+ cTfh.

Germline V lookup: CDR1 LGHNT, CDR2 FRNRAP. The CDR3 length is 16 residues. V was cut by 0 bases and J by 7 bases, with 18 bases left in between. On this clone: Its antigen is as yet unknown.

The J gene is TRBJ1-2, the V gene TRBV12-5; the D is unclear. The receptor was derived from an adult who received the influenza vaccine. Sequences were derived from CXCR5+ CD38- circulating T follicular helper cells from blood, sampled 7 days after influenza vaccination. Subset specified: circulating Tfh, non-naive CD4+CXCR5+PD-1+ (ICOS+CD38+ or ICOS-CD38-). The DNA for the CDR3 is TGTGCTAGTGGTTTGGTACATTACGGAATAGGAGTTGGCTACACCTTC. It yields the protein CASGLVHYGIGVGYTF.